Presented here are 20 T cell receptor beta chains from one specimen sequenced in a study of early T cells in non-severe SARS-CoV-2 infection. Each CDR3 protein is one row after TCRdb ran MiXCR on the 5' RACE reads. The sample shows fewer than 45,000 distinct CDR3 sequences, roughly 9.7% of them seen only once. The source material was whole blood. The source is an adult who was a healthcare worker with PCR-confirmed SARS-CoV-2 infection or an uninfected control (not recorded which).

This clonotype was observed at least ten times. The chain combines TRBV4-3 with TRBJ1-4; no clear D gene. Trimming shortened V by 0 bases and J by 4 bases, and 12 bases separated the two germline ends. Germline loops: CDR1 LGHNA, CDR2 YSLEER. This CDR3 has 16 residues. The CDR3 loop is CASSQDRFQNNEKLFF. CDR3 in DNA: TGCGCCAGCAGCCAAGATCGTTTCCAGAATAATGAAAAACTGTTTTTT.

This clonotype was seen many times. This chain links TRBV20-1 with TRBJ2-3; maybe TRBD1 (6 bases). Germline CDR1 and CDR2: DFQATT and SNEGSKA (reference sequence). This CDR3 region has 13 residues. V shed 4 bases and J shed 2 bases, with 10 bases lying between them. The DNA for the CDR3 is TGCAGTGCTACGGACAGATTCACAGATACGCAGTATTTT. This encodes CSATDRFTDTQYF.

This clonotype was seen only once. This chain uses TRBV9 with TRBJ2-7; possibly TRBD1 or TRBD2 for D (5 bases each). V dropped 3 bases and J dropped 5 bases, with 21 bases sitting between them. This CDR3 has 16 amino acids. Germline loops: CDR1 SGDLS, CDR2 YYNGEE. Here the CDR3 reads CASSAGALPPANEQYF. In DNA form, the CDR3 reads TGTGCCAGCAGCGCCGGGGCACTTCCACCGGCGAACGAGCAGTACTTC.

V usage is TRBV11-1 and J usage is TRBJ1-1, with 7 bases identical to TRBD1. CDR3 size: 12 residues. CDR1 and CDR2 from the germline V gene are SGHAT and FQDESV (reference sequence). Unmatched junction bases numbered 0, after V lost 0 bases and J lost 8 bases. The DNA of the CDR3 is TGTGCCAGCAGCTTAGCGGGACAGGAAGCTTTCTTT. Its protein product is CASSLAGQEAFF.

This clonotype was counted a few times. CDR3 sequence: CASRRDGFTDTQYF. CDR3 DNA sequence: TGTGCCAGCAGACGAGACGGCTTCACAGATACGCAGTATTTT. The rearrangement joins TRBV6-5 to TRBJ2-3, with unresolved D. Germline assignment: CDR1 MNHEY and CDR2 SVGAGI. Trimming left V 6 bases short and J 2 bases short, with 12 bases between. CDR3 length equals 14 residues.

This clonotype has a count of ten or more. The rearrangement links TRBV6-5 to TRBJ2-2; unclear D gene. CDR1 is MNHEY and CDR2 is SVGAGI in the germline V gene. This CDR3 is built from 12 residues. V lost 0 bases to trimming and J lost 6 bases, with 2 bases between them. The CDR3 reads CASSYSAGELFF. The CDR3 nucleotides are TGTGCCAGCAGTTACTCAGCCGGGGAGCTGTTTTTT.

There are a few counts of this clonotype. V is TRBV4-1 and J is TRBJ2-1, with 9 bases that match TRBD2. V lost 5 bases and J lost 7; bases outside the gene matches: 6. The V gene's germline CDR1 is MGHRA and CDR2 YSYEKL. The CDR3 has 14 residues. The CDR3 protein is CASSSQRGDNEQFF. The CDR3 DNA reads TGCGCCAGCAGCTCCCAGCGGGGGGATAATGAGCAGTTCTTC.

This clonotype has ten or more counts. The chain links TRBV5-5 to TRBJ1-5, with D uncertain. In germline, CDR1 is SGHKS, CDR2 YYEKEE (reference sequence). Trimming shortened V by 0 bases and J by 0 bases, and 7 bases separated the two germline ends. This CDR3 comprises 15 residues. As DNA, the CDR3 is TGTGCCAGCAGCTTGGATAGCCATAGCAATCAGCCCCAGCATTTT. Its translation: CASSLDSHSNQPQHF.

This clonotype occurred a few times. The chain combines TRBV7-6 with TRBJ2-3; weak D call: TRBD2 (5 bases). The CDR3 contains 15 residues. CDR1 is SGHVS and CDR2 is FNYEAQ in the germline V gene. V was cut by 1 base and J by 2 bases, with 10 bases left in between. The CDR3 protein is CASSLEERDTDTQYF. As DNA, the CDR3 is TGTGCCAGCAGCTTAGAGGAGAGGGACACAGATACGCAGTATTTT.

The chain combines TRBV12-3 or TRBV12-4 with TRBJ2-1; D is undetermined. V was clipped by 3 bases and J by 12 bases, with 15 bases between them. The CDR3 is 13 amino acids. The CDR3 nucleotides are TGTGCCAGCAGTTTGATGACAACGAGAGTGCAGTTCTTC. Encoded protein: CASSLMTTRVQFF.

About this clonotype itself: A much larger clone differs by one base, so this may be a read error. This chain connects TRBV29-1 to TRBJ1-1; D uncertain. Trimming cost V 6 bases and J 1 base, with 3 bases left between them. The germline gives CDR1 SQVTM, CDR2 ANQGSEA. The CDR3 runs 10 residues. The CDR3 here is CSVRNTEAFF. DNA of the CDR3: TGCAGCGTGAGGAACACTGAAGCTTTCTTT.

In this sample, this clonotype turned up a few times. The chain uses TRBV28 and TRBJ2-3; D is undetermined. V lost 6 bases, J lost 1 base, and 2 bases lay in between. CDR3 length: 11 amino acids. Germline CDR1 MDHEN, CDR2 SYDVKM. This CDR3 is CASRGTDTQYF. In nucleotides, the CDR3 is TGTGCCAGCAGGGGCACAGATACGCAGTATTTT.

This clonotype has at least ten counts. This chain joins TRBV7-8 and TRBJ1-2, with 10 bases matching TRBD1. From germline, CDR1 is SGHVS and CDR2 FQNEAQ. This CDR3 region has 15 residues. Trimming at V came to 2 bases and at J to 6 bases, leaving 6 bases not matched to a gene. This chain's CDR3 is CASSLSEDRGHGYTF. The CDR3 region has the DNA TGTGCCAGCAGCTTATCGGAAGACAGGGGGCATGGCTACACCTTC.

This clonotype was seen more than once but under ten times. This rearrangement joins TRBV12-3 or TRBV12-4 to TRBJ2-1, with TRBD1 matching 7 bases. V lost 5 bases and J lost 4; bases outside the gene matches: 8. The CDR3 covers 15 residues. CDR3 sequence reads: CASSPTGNVYNEQFF. CDR3 bases: TGTGCCAGCAGTCCGACAGGGAATGTTTACAATGAGCAGTTCTTC.

This clonotype was detected ten times or more. The J gene is TRBJ1-2, the V gene TRBV7-2; D not resolved. CDR1 is SGHTA and CDR2 is FQGNSA in the germline V gene. Trimming stripped 1 base from V and 4 bases from J, with 7 bases between. The CDR3 loop spans 13 amino acids. The CDR3, as DNA: TGTGCCAGCAGCTTAGAGACCCTCTATGGCTACACCTTC. Translating it yields CASSLETLYGYTF.

This clonotype was counted at least ten times. J is TRBJ2-7 and V is TRBV30, with unresolved D. Trimming removed 5 bases at V and 3 bases at J, with 11 bases between. The CDR3 loop spans 12 amino acids. Germline lookup yields CDR1 GTSNPN and CDR2 SVGIG (reference sequence). CDR3 sequence (DNA): TGTGCCTGGTCCTCAATTGTCTACGAGCAGTACTTC. Amino acid sequence: CAWSSIVYEQYF.

This clonotype came up a few times. V is TRBV6-2 or TRBV6-3 and J is TRBJ1-1, with D unclear. This CDR3 is 11 amino acids long. V was shortened by 6 bases and J by 6 bases, with 8 bases between the two germline ends. Germline CDR1 is MNHEY and CDR2 is SVGEGT. The CDR3 DNA reads as TGTGCCAGCAGCCGCCCACCTGAAGCTTTCTTT. Its protein is CASSRPPEAFF.

This clonotype has a count of ten or more. The V call is TRBV19, the J call TRBJ1-2; weak D call: TRBD1 (6 bases). Germline CDR1 and CDR2: LNHDA and SQIVND (reference sequence). Trimming stripped 8 bases from V and 4 bases from J, with 20 bases between. The CDR3 runs 15 residues. CDR3 DNA sequence: TGTGCCAGTTCAAAGAGATCGGACAGAAGCTATGGCTACACCTTC. It is translated as CASSKRSDRSYGYTF.

J is TRBJ1-1 and V is TRBV29-1; D may be TRBD1 (6 bases). The CDR3 has 15 residues. V gave up 6 bases and J gave up 3 bases, with 20 bases separating them. Germline V gene data show CDR1 as SQVTM and CDR2 as ANQGSEA. The DNA of the CDR3 is TGCAGCGTGGTCCCAAGACAGGCCCCGCACACTGAAGCTTTCTTT. It translates to CSVVPRQAPHTEAFF. The full variable domain, its missing parts supplied by reference TRBV29-1 and TRBJ1-1, is SAVISQKPSRDICQRGTSLTIQCQVDSQVTMMFWYRQQPGQSLTLIATANQGSEATYESGFVIDKFPISRPNLTFSTLTVSNMSPEDSSIYLCSVVPRQAPHTEAFFGQGTRLTVV.

At least ten counts were recorded for this clonotype. The CDR3 region is CASSLGASTSNTGELFF. Here the CDR3 DNA reads TGTGCCAGCAGCCTAGGGGCCAGCACGTCGAACACCGGGGAGCTGTTTTTT. The chain couples TRBV7-6 to TRBJ2-2, with TRBD1 as a possible D gene (5 bases). Between the trimmed V and J ends, which lost 5 bases and 0 bases, there was a span of 16 bases. This CDR3 contains 17 residues. The germline V gene encodes CDR1 SGHVS and CDR2 FNYEAQ.